The subject of this entry is one T cell receptor beta chain. These data belong to a study of multiple sclerosis patients with progressive multifocal leukoencephalopathy. The CDR3 is made up of 13 amino acids. Trimming left V 0 bases short and J 3 bases short, with 7 bases between. Germline V lookup: CDR1 SGHRS, CDR2 YFSETQ. Spiked into each PCR were synthetic inline TR CDR3 controls of all V-J pairings. Clones were read by immunoSEQ multiplex PCR, and TCRdb kept only the in-frame ones, dropping some. The profile shows roughly 31,000 clones, roughly 90% of them singletons. Documented time point: before natalizumab initiation. T0 refers to blood drawn before natalizumab was first infused.

This TCR was recovered from a human donor with multiple sclerosis. Sequences were obtained from PBMCs. The chain joins TRBV5-1 to TRBJ2-7; D gene ambiguous. This chain's CDR3 is CASSLAQNYEQYF. The CDR3 DNA reads as TGCGCCAGCAGCTTGGCGCAAAACTACGAGCAGTACTTC. Looking up the rest from reference TRBV5-1 and TRBJ2-7 gives the full variable domain: KAGVTQTPRYLIKTRGQQVTLSCSPISGHRSVSWYQQTPGQGLQFLFEYFSETQRNKGNFPGRFSGRQFSNSRSEMNVSTLELGDSALYLCASSLAQNYEQYFGPGTRLTVT.